What follows is one TCR beta chain and its context. Its antigen is unknown. The sample belongs to a study of Graves' ophthalmopathy and Graves' hyperthyroidism. Points from the study as a whole: Built on 13 signatures, a model told ophthalmopathy apart from stable hyperthyroidism with almost 90% sensitivity and around 80% specificity.

No ophthalmopathy within 18 months of follow-up signified stable hyperthyroidism. Clinical symptoms, serum thyroxine, TRAb, thyroid ultrasound and orbital computed tomography were relied on for diagnosis. The CDR3 consists of 14 residues. With V trimmed by 10 bases and J by 2 bases, 6 bases remained unmatched. The authors amplified TCR beta CDR3 regions, and they did so from RNA transcripts for repertoire sequencing. The authors performed first-round RT-PCR with HTBI primers and then a second-round multiplex PCR. TCRdb re-derived calls from the multiplex PCR reads in MiXCR, one entry per CDR3 protein. The table has hundreds of thousands of distinct CDR3 sequences, roughly 20% seen once; the top ten hold around 6.9%.

This receptor was identified in a young woman with stable Graves' hyperthyroidism. Some clones in this sample may be carry-over from other donors' samples. The gene calls are TRBV12-3 or TRBV12-4 and TRBJ2-7; 12 bases fit TRBD2. Specimen: peripheral blood. The CDR3 DNA reads TGTGCCACCTCGCTAGCGGGGGGGGCCTACGAGCAGTACTTC. This codes for CATSLAGGAYEQYF.